Reported below is one T cell receptor (beta chain). The data derive from a study of T cell changes during pregnancy in multiple sclerosis. Sequenced by immunoSEQ multiplex PCR; TCRdb stores in-frame clones only, minus some. This table has tens of thousands of clones, approximately 94% appearing once. V shed 3 bases and J 6 bases; nucleotides not matched to a gene: 3. Germline V gives CDR1 SGDLS, CDR2 YYNGEE. CDR3 length: 15 residues. The input for sequencing was peripheral blood, taken in the third trimester of pregnancy. This receptor was taken from a female donor with multiple sclerosis, enrolled in a pregnancy study. The chain uses TRBV9 and TRBJ2-1; TRBD2 matches at 13 bases. CDR3 region: CASSGTSGGANEQFF. CDR3 in DNA: TGTGCCAGCAGCGGAACTAGCGGGGGGGCCAATGAGCAGTTCTTC. Drawing the rest from reference TRBV9 and TRBJ2-1, the complete variable domain is DSGVTQTPKHLITATGQRVTLRCSPRSGDLSVYWYQQSLDQGLQFLIQYYNGEERAKGNILERFSAQQFPDLHSELNLSSLELGDSALYFCASSGTSGGANEQFFGPGTRLTVL.